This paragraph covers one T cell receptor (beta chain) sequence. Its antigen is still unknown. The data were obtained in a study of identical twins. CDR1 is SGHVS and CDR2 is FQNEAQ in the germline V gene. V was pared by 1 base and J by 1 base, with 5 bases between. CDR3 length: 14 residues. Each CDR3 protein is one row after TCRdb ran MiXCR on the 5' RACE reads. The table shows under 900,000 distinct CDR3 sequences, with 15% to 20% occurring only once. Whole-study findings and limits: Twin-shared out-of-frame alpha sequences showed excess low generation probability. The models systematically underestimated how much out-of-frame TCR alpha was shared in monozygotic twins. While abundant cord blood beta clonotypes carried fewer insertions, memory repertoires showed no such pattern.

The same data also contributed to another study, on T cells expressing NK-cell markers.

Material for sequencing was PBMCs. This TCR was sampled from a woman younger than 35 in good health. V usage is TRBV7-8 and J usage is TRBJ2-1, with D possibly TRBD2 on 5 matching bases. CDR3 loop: CASSLGESYNEQFF. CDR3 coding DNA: TGTGCCAGCAGCTTAGGGGAGTCCTACAATGAGCAGTTCTTC.